A selection of T cell receptor beta chains follows, all from one sample in a study of T-cell memory formation after mild COVID-19. A single record per CDR3 protein comes from TCRdb applying MiXCR to the 5' RACE reads. Among 410,000 or so distinct CDR3 sequences, less than 25% were seen once, and the ten largest hold around 13%. The sequencing sample was made of PBMCs or a T cell subset sorted from them (not recorded which). These receptors all stem from an adult woman who had mild COVID-19 (a few samples of this study predate the infection). Cell type and time point are not known. The CDR3 runs from the conserved cysteine through the conserved F or W. A D gene is named only where the DNA matches it firmly. Not every row has a clone size; where given, it reads once, few, many or a size class.

TRBV20-1	.	TRBD2	TRBJ2-1	CSARDIGLDHNEQFF	TGCAGTGCTAGAGATATAGGACTAGACCACAATGAGCAGTTCTTC
TRBV30	.	TRBD1	TRBJ1-2	CAWGGQGDRGYTF	TGTGCCTGGGGAGGACAGGGCGACCGTGGCTACACCTTC
TRBV20-1	few	TRBD1	TRBJ1-4	CSARGPPGQGSANEKLFF	TGCAGTGCTAGAGGGCCACCGGGACAGGGCTCGGCTAATGAAAAACTGTTTTTT
TRBV5-8	.	.	TRBJ2-5	CASSVLGQGGFETQYF	TGTGCCAGCAGCGTCCTGGGGCAGGGGGGGTTTGAGACCCAGTACTTC
TRBV12-3/TRBV12-4	.	TRBD1	TRBJ1-5	CASSSYRGDGNQPQHF	TGTGCCAGCAGTTCATACAGGGGAGATGGCAATCAGCCCCAGCATTTT
TRBV6-5	few	.	TRBJ2-1	CASSRGRTVTNEQFF	TGTGCCAGCAGTCGGGGGCGAACTGTGACCAATGAGCAGTTCTTC
TRBV6-4	.	TRBD1	TRBJ2-3	CASSDSPGQGRYF	TGTGCCAGCAGTGACTCCCCGGGACAGGGGCGGTATTTT
TRBV6-6	.	TRBD2	TRBJ2-1	CASSYNSGGANEQFF	TGTGCCAGCAGTTACAACAGCGGGGGGGCTAATGAGCAGTTCTTC
TRBV24-1	.	.	TRBJ2-3	CATSETGTQYF	TGTGCCACCAGTGAGACCGGGACTCAGTATTTT
TRBV7-2	many	TRBD1	TRBJ2-7	CASSLRPGQRNEQYF	TGTGCCAGCAGCTTACGACCGGGACAGCGGAACGAGCAGTACTTC
TRBV6-5	few	TRBD1	TRBJ2-7	CASSPHRGYLPYEQYF	TGTGCCAGCAGTCCGCACAGGGGATACCTTCCCTACGAGCAGTACTTC
TRBV12-3/TRBV12-4	.	.	TRBJ2-7	CASSLGLGLPGDF	TGTGCCAGCAGTTTAGGTTTAGGGCTACCGGGGGACTTC
TRBV30	few	TRBD2	TRBJ2-1	CAWTLAGAYNEQFF	TGTGCCTGGACCCTAGCGGGGGCGTACAATGAGCAGTTCTTC
TRBV5-1	.	.	TRBJ2-1	CASSLEGDDYNEQFF	TGCGCCAGCAGCTTGGAAGGGGACGACTACAATGAGCAGTTCTTC
TRBV7-2	few	TRBD2	TRBJ2-6	CASSLGWLAGAGANVLTF	TGTGCCAGCAGCTTAGGGTGGCTAGCGGGAGCTGGGGCCAACGTCCTGACTTTC
TRBV6-6	few	TRBD1	TRBJ1-2	CASSYSGQGPGYTF	TGTGCCAGCAGTTACTCGGGACAGGGACCCGGCTACACCTTC